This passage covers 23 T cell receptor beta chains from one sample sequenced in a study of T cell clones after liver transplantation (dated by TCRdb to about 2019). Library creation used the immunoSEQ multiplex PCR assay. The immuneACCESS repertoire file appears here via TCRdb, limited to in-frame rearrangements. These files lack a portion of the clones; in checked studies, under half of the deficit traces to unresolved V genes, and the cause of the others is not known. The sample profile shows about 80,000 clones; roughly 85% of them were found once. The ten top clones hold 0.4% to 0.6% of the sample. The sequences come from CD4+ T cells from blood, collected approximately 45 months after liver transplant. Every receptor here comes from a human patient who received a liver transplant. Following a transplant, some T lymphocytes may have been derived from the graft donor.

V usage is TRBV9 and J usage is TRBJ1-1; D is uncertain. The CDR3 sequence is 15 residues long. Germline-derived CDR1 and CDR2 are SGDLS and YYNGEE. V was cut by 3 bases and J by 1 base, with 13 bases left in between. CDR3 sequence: CASSAVFGKNTEAFF. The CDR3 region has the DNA TGTGCCAGCAGCGCGGTGTTTGGGAAGAACACTGAAGCTTTCTTT.

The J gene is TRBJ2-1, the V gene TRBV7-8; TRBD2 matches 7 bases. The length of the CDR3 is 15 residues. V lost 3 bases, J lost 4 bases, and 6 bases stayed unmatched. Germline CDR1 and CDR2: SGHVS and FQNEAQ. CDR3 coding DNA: TGTGCCAGCAGCTTCGAGCGGGGAAAGTACAATGAGCAGTTCTTC. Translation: CASSFERGKYNEQFF.

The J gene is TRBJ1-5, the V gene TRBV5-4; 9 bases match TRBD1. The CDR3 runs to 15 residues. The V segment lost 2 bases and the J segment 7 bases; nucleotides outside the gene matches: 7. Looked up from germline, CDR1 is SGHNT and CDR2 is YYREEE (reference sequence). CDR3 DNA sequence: TGTGCCAGCAGCTTAGGACAGGGGAACGGGCAGCCCCAGCATTTT. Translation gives CASSLGQGNGQPQHF. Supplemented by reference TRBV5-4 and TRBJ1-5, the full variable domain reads ETGVTQSPTHLIKTRGQQVTLRCSSQSGHNTVSWYQQALGQGPQFIFQYYREEENGRGNFPPRFSGLQFPNYSSELNVNALELDDSALYLCASSLGQGNGQPQHFGDGTRLSIL.

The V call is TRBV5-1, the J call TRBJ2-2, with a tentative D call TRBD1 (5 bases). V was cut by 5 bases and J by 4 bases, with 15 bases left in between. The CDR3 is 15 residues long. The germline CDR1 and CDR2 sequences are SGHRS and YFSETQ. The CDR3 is CASSSGLGATGELFF. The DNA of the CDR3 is TGCGCCAGCAGTTCAGGATTAGGGGCCACCGGGGAGCTGTTTTTT.

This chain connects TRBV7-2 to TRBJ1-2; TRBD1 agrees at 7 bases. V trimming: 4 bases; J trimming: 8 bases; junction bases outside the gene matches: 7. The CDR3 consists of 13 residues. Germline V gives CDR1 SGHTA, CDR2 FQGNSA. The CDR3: CASSSGQAGGYTF. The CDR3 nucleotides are TGTGCCAGCAGCTCCGGACAGGCGGGGGGCTACACCTTC.

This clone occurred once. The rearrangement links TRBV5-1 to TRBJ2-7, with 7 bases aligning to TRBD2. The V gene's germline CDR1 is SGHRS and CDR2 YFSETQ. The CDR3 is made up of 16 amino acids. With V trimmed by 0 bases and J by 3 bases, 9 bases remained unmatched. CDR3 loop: CASSLATGRPNYEQYF. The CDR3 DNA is TGCGCCAGCAGCTTGGCAACCGGGAGGCCAAACTACGAGCAGTACTTC.

The CDR3 protein is CASSEPSQGNEQFF. The CDR3 DNA reads as TGCGCCAGCAGTGAACCCTCCCAGGGAAATGAGCAGTTCTTC. The chain couples TRBV5-1 to TRBJ2-1, with D maybe TRBD1 (5 bases). Trimming left V 5 bases short and J 7 bases short, with 16 bases between. Germline CDR1 SGHRS, CDR2 YFSETQ. This CDR3 comprises 14 residues.

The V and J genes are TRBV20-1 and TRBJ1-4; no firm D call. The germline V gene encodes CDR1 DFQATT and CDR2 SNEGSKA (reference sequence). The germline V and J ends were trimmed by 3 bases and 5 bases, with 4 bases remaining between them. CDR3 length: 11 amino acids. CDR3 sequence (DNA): TGCAGTGCTAGCAGAAATGAAAAACTGTTTTTT. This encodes CSASRNEKLFF.

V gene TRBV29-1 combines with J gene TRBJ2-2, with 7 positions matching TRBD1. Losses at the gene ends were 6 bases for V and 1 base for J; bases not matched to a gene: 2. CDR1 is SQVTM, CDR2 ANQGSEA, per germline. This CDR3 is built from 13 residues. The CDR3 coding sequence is TGCAGCGTAGGGGACAGGAACACCGGGGAGCTGTTTTTT. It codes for CSVGDRNTGELFF.

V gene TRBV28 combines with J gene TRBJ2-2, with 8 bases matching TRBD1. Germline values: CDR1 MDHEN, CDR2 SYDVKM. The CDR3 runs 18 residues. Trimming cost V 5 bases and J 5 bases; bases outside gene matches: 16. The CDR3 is CASSLRTGRTTRTGELFF. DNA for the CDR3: TGTGCCAGCAGTCTCCGGACAGGGAGGACGACTAGAACCGGGGAGCTGTTTTTT.

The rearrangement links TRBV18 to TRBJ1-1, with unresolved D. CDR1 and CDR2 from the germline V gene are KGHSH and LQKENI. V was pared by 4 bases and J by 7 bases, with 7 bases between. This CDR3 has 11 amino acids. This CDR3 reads CASSRTVEAFF. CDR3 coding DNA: TGTGCCAGCTCACGGACGGTTGAAGCTTTCTTT.

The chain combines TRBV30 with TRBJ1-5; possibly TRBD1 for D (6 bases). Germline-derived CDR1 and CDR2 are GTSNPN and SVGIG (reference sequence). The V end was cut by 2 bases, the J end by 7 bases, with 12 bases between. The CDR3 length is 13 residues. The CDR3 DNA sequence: TGTGCCTGGAGTCAGGGGTTATGGCAGCCCCAGCATTTT. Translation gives CAWSQGLWQPQHF.

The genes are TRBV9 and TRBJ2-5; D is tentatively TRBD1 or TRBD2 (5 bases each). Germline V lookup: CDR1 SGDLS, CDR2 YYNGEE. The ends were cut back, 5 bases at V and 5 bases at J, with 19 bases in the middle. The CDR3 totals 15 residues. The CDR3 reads CASSSTGGWGETQYF. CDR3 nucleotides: TGTGCCAGCAGTTCAACTGGGGGATGGGGGGAGACCCAGTACTTC.

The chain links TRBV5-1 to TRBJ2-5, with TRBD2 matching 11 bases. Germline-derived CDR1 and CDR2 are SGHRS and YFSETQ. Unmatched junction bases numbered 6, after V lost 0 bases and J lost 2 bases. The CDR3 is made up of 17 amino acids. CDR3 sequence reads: CASSLELAGVGQETQYF. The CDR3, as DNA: TGCGCCAGCAGCTTGGAACTAGCGGGAGTGGGGCAAGAGACCCAGTACTTC.

The CDR3 spells CASRKTSGRMADTQYF. The CDR3 DNA is TGCGCCAGCCGAAAAACTAGCGGGAGAATGGCAGATACGCAGTATTTT. This chain uses TRBV5-1 with TRBJ2-3, with 11 bases that match TRBD2. This CDR3 is 16 amino acids long. V was pared by 7 bases and J by 4 bases, with 11 bases of the junction left unmatched. Per germline, CDR1 SGHRS and CDR2 YFSETQ.

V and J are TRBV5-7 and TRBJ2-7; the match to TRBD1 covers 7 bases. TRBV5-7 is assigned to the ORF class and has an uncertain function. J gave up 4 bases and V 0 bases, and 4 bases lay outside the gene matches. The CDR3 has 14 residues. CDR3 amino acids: CASSLAGTAYEQYF. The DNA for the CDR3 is TGTGCCAGCAGCTTGGCCGGGACAGCATACGAGCAGTACTTC.

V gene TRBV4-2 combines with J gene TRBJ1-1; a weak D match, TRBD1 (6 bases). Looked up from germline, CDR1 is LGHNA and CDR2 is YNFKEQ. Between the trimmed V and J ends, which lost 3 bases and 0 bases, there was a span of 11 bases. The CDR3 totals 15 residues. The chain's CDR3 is CASSQHGQLNTEAFF. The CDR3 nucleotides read TGTGCCAGCAGCCAGCATGGACAGTTGAACACTGAAGCTTTCTTT.

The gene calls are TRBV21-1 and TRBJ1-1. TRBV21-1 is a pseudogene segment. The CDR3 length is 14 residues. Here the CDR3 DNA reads TGTGCCAGCAGCCCGGGGGCCCCGAACACTGAAGCTTTCTTT. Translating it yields CASSPGAPNTEAFF.

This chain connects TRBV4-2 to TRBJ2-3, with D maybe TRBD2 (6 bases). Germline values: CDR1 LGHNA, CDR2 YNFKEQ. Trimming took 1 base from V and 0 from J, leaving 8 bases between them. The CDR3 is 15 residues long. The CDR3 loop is CASSQAGTSTDTQYF. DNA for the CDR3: TGTGCCAGCAGCCAAGCGGGGACTAGCACAGATACGCAGTATTTT.

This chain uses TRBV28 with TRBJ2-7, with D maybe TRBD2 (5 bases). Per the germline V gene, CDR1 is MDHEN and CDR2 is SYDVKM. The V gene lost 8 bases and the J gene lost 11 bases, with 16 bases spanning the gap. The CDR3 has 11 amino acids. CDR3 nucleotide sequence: TGTGCCAGCTGGACGAGCGGCAGAAAGTACTTC. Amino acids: CASWTSGRKYF.

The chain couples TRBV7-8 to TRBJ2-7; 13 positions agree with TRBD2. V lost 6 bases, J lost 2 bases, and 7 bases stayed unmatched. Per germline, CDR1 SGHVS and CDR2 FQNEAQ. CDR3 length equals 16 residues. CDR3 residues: CASRGGLAGVPYEQYF. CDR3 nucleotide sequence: TGTGCCAGCAGGGGCGGACTAGCGGGAGTACCCTACGAGCAGTACTTC.

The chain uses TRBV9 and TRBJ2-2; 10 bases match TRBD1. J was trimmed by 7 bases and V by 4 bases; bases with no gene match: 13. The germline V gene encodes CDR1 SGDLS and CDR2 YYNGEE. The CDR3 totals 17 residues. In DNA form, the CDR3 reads TGTGCCAGCAGCCCCGTGGGGACAGGGGTCCAGAACGGGGAGCTGTTTTTT. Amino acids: CASSPVGTGVQNGELFF.

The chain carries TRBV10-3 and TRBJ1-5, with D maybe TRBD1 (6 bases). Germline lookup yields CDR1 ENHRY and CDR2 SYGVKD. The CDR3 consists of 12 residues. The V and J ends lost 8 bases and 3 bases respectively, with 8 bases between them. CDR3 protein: CAIRQDNQPQHF. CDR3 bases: TGTGCCATCCGACAGGACAATCAGCCCCAGCATTTT.